A single sample gave rise to the 28 T cell receptor beta chains below, sequenced in a study of beta chain features in type 1 diabetes. Overall study results and limits: TCRB CDR3s were moderately but significantly shorter in Type 1 diabetes patients in all four CD4+ subsets.

Their antigens are not known. cDNA synthesis used the whole RNA isolate, giving expressed TCRB sequences. Measured with immunoSEQ multiplex PCR; TCRdb has only the in-frame clones, and not every one. The table records 250,000 to 300,000 clones, 24% of them present only once. The sequencing input was naive CD4+ T cells from blood. The receptor source for this set is a woman in her 30s with type 1 diabetes.

The chain has TRBV9 and TRBJ2-3; 7 bases are a match to TRBD2. The CDR3 is made up of 15 amino acids. With 0 bases clipped from V and 1 base from J, the junction kept 2 bases outside the gene matches. From germline, CDR1 is SGDLS and CDR2 YYNGEE. This chain's CDR3 is CASSVDGRGTDTQYF. CDR3 DNA sequence: TGTGCCAGCAGCGTAGATGGGAGGGGCACAGATACGCAGTATTTT. The full variable domain, its missing parts supplied by reference TRBV9 and TRBJ2-3, is DSGVTQTPKHLITATGQRVTLRCSPRSGDLSVYWYQQSLDQGLQFLIQYYNGEERAKGNILERFSAQQFPDLHSELNLSSLELGDSALYFCASSVDGRGTDTQYFGPGTRLTVL.

This clone was seen more than once but under ten times. V gene TRBV9 combines with J gene TRBJ1-2; no firm D call. In germline, CDR1 is SGDLS, CDR2 YYNGEE. This CDR3 contains 14 residues. Deletions cut 0 bases from V and 4 bases from J, with 10 bases between. The CDR3 region has the DNA TGTGCCAGCAGCGTAGGCGGGGATGGCTATGGCTACACCTTC. Translated: CASSVGGDGYGYTF.

This clone was observed a few times. This CDR3 reads CSVPEVGGEETQYF. CDR3 nucleotide sequence: TGCAGCGTTCCCGAGGTTGGAGGCGAGGAGACCCAGTACTTC. V usage is TRBV29-1 and J usage is TRBJ2-5; tentative D call: TRBD2 (5 bases). Per the germline V gene, CDR1 is SQVTM and CDR2 is ANQGSEA. The CDR3 spans 14 residues. Deletions cut 5 bases from V and 5 bases from J, with 18 bases between.

The chain employs TRBV2 and TRBJ2-3; D ambiguous. Germline CDR1 and CDR2: SNHLY and FYNNEI. The CDR3 is 14 amino acids. V lost 8 bases and J 2 bases, leaving 14 bases between the germline ends. CDR3 loop: CASSPLEATDTQYF. The DNA of the CDR3 is TGTGCCAGCTCCCCTTTAGAGGCCACAGATACGCAGTATTTT.

Only a few counts were recorded for this clone. This rearrangement joins TRBV28 to TRBJ2-7; a weak D match, TRBD2 (6 bases). V was clipped by 6 bases and J by 2 bases, with 17 bases between them. The CDR3 has 15 amino acids. CDR1 is MDHEN and CDR2 is SYDVKM in the germline V gene. The CDR3 nucleotides read TGTGCCAGCAGGCCTTCTAGCGTAACCCCCTACGAGCAGTACTTC. Translating it yields CASRPSSVTPYEQYF.

This rearrangement joins TRBV7-3 to TRBJ2-1; the match to TRBD2 covers 10 bases. The CDR3 totals 15 residues. The germline gives CDR1 SGHTA, CDR2 FQGTGA. Trimming at V came to 1 base and at J to 7 bases, leaving 4 bases not matched to a gene. The DNA of the CDR3 is TGTGCCAGCAGCTTAAGTCGTAGCGGGAGGAATGAGCAGTTCTTC. It translates to CASSLSRSGRNEQFF.

The chain links TRBV2 to TRBJ1-4; D ambiguous. CDR1 SNHLY and CDR2 FYNNEI come from the germline V gene. The CDR3 is 14 residues long. V was clipped by 8 bases and J by 4 bases, with 14 bases between them. The CDR3 region has the DNA TGTGCCAGCTGCGGTGACGGGAATAATGAAAAACTGTTTTTT. Its protein is CASCGDGNNEKLFF.

This clone occurred a few times. The chain combines TRBV6-6 with TRBJ2-3; D is perhaps TRBD2 (5 bases). V lost 7 bases, J lost 5 bases, and 10 bases lay in between. Germline lookup yields CDR1 MNHNY and CDR2 SVGAGI (reference sequence). CDR3 length: 12 residues. The CDR3 region has the DNA TGTGCCAGCACCTCTGCGGGAGATACGCAGTATTTT. This gives the protein CASTSAGDTQYF.

The V and J genes are TRBV15 and TRBJ2-7; no clear D gene. The CDR3 spans 16 residues. Germline V lookup: CDR1 LNHNV, CDR2 YYDKDF (reference sequence). Trimming pared 0 bases from V and 0 bases from J, leaving 12 bases between. The CDR3 protein is CATSREVTITSYEQYF. The CDR3 DNA reads as TGTGCCACCAGCAGAGAGGTGACAATTACCTCCTACGAGCAGTACTTC. The whole variable domain, remainder taken from reference TRBV15 and TRBJ2-7, is DAMVIQNPRYQVTQFGKPVTLSCSQTLNHNVMYWYQQKSSQAPKLLFHYYDKDFNNEADTPDNFQSRRPNTSFCFLDIRSPGLGDTAMYLCATSREVTITSYEQYFGPGTRLTVT.

The chain links TRBV7-9 to TRBJ2-3; a possible D gene is TRBD2 (5 bases). Trimming removed 1 base from V and 3 bases from J, with 5 bases in between. The CDR3 contains 13 residues. Germline V gives CDR1 SEHNR, CDR2 FQNEAQ (reference sequence). The CDR3 sequence: CASSLGTTDTQYF. The CDR3 DNA sequence: TGTGCCAGCAGCTTAGGGACTACAGATACGCAGTATTTT.

This clone has a handful of counts. V is TRBV5-4 and J is TRBJ1-1; D is possibly TRBD1 (6 bases). Germline V gene lookup returns CDR1 SGHNT and CDR2 YYREEE (reference sequence). V lost 4 bases to trimming and J lost 3 bases, with 10 bases between them. This CDR3 has 13 residues. The CDR3 region has the DNA TGTGCCAGCAGCGCACAGGGTGACACTGAAGCTTTCTTT. It codes for CASSAQGDTEAFF.

CDR3 DNA sequence: TGTGCCAGCAGCTACACAGGGAAAAGCACAGATACGCAGTATTTT. As protein: CASSYTGKSTDTQYF. The chain combines TRBV5-4 with TRBJ2-3; tentative D call: TRBD1 (6 bases). The CDR3 has 15 amino acids. Trimming pared 3 bases from V and 0 bases from J, leaving 11 bases between. Germline lookup yields CDR1 SGHNT and CDR2 YYREEE (reference sequence).

The chain links TRBV2 to TRBJ2-7, with 8 nucleotides matching TRBD1. J lost 4 bases, V lost 4 bases, and 3 bases had no gene match. CDR3 length: 13 amino acids. Germline V gene lookup returns CDR1 SNHLY and CDR2 FYNNEI. DNA for the CDR3: TGTGCCAGCAGTGGAAGGACAGGGTACGAGCAGTACTTC. Its translation is CASSGRTGYEQYF. The entire variable domain, with the rest obtained from reference TRBV2 and TRBJ2-7, is as follows: EPEVTQTPSHQVTQMGQEVILRCVPISNHLYFYWYRQILGQKVEFLVSFYNNEISEKSEIFDDQFSVERPDGSNFTLKIRSTKLEDSAMYFCASSGRTGYEQYFGPGTRLTVT.

V and J are TRBV30 and TRBJ1-2, with 9 bases aligning to TRBD1. This CDR3 has 17 amino acids. V shed 3 bases and J 6 bases; nucleotides not matched to a gene: 17. Germline CDR1 is GTSNPN and CDR2 is SVGIG (reference sequence). Written as DNA, the CDR3 is TGTGCCTGGAGCGCGATGATGGGGACAGGGTCTAAGGATGGCTACACCTTC. The encoded protein is CAWSAMMGTGSKDGYTF.

This clone showed up just a few times. V gene TRBV5-4 combines with J gene TRBJ1-1; D is ambiguous. The germline V gene encodes CDR1 SGHNT and CDR2 YYREEE (reference sequence). The CDR3 totals 11 residues. The V and J ends lost 9 bases and 0 bases respectively, with 6 bases between them. The CDR3 sequence: CATSLNTEAFF. CDR3 sequence (DNA): TGTGCCACCTCGTTGAACACTGAAGCTTTCTTT.

This clone was observed a few times. The CDR3 loop is CASSVTGDTIYF. CDR3 bases: TGTGCCAGCAGCGTGACAGGGGACACCATATATTTT. This chain links TRBV7-9 with TRBJ1-3, with 8 bases that match TRBD1. The CDR3 runs 12 residues. With V trimmed by 5 bases and J by 8 bases, 2 bases remained unmatched. Germline loops: CDR1 SEHNR, CDR2 FQNEAQ (reference sequence).

This clone was detected only a few times. This chain connects TRBV28 to TRBJ1-5, with 7 positions matching TRBD1. J was trimmed by 3 bases and V by 6 bases; bases with no gene match: 8. The CDR3 has 15 amino acids. Germline assignment: CDR1 MDHEN and CDR2 SYDVKM. CDR3 sequence (DNA): TGTGCCAGCAGCTCGACAGGGACCCCCAATCAGCCCCAGCATTTT. This sequence encodes CASSSTGTPNQPQHF. Based on the CDR3 plus reference TRBV28 and TRBJ1-5, the full variable domain is DVKVTQSSRYLVKRTGEKVFLECVQDMDHENMFWYRQDPGLGLRLIYFSYDVKMKEKGDIPEGYSVSREKKERFSLILESASTNQTSMYLCASSSTGTPNQPQHFGDGTRLSIL.

V and J are TRBV9 and TRBJ1-1; D remains unclear. Germline V gives CDR1 SGDLS, CDR2 YYNGEE. Trimming shortened V by 4 bases and J by 1 base, and 8 bases separated the two germline ends. The CDR3 is made up of 13 amino acids. CDR3: CASSINRNTEAFF. The CDR3 DNA follows: TGTGCCAGCAGCATAAACAGGAACACTGAAGCTTTCTTT.

This sequence joins TRBV6-5 and TRBJ1-3, with D hard to call. Germline V lookup: CDR1 MNHEY, CDR2 SVGAGI. The CDR3 loop spans 12 amino acids. Between the trimmed V and J ends, which lost 7 bases and 0 bases, there was a span of 4 bases. The CDR3, as DNA: TGTGCCAGCACGAGCTCTGGAAACACCATATATTTT. It yields the protein CASTSSGNTIYF.

The table lists this clone with a few counts. The chain is built from TRBV18 and TRBJ2-7; TRBD1 aligns across 7 bases. The CDR3 runs to 13 residues. The germline gives CDR1 KGHSH, CDR2 LQKENI. The junction had 5 bases not matched to a gene; V was cut back by 0 bases and J by 9 bases. This CDR3 is CASSPPTGSGQYF. CDR3 in DNA: TGTGCCAGCTCACCACCGACAGGGAGCGGGCAGTACTTC.

Only a few counts were recorded for this clone. This chain links TRBV18 with TRBJ1-1; D is perhaps TRBD1 (5 bases). Germline CDR1 KGHSH, CDR2 LQKENI. V lost 5 bases and J 0 bases, leaving 10 bases between the germline ends. CDR3 length: 14 amino acids. CDR3 bases: TGTGCCAGCTCATCCACAGGAATGAACACTGAAGCTTTCTTT. Its translation: CASSSTGMNTEAFF.

The CDR3 nucleotides are TGCAGCGTTCACCGGACAGCCTCCTACAATGAGCAGTTCTTC. Its translation: CSVHRTASYNEQFF. The chain employs TRBV29-1 and TRBJ2-1, with a tentative D call TRBD1 (6 bases). There are 14 residues in the CDR3. The germline V and J ends were trimmed by 5 bases and 0 bases, with 11 bases remaining between them. Germline CDR1 SQVTM, CDR2 ANQGSEA.

The chain recombines TRBV18 with TRBJ2-2; TRBD1 is a possible D gene (6 bases). Germline CDR1 KGHSH, CDR2 LQKENI. This CDR3 has 16 amino acids. Trimming shortened V by 4 bases and J by 3 bases, and 15 bases separated the two germline ends. CDR3 DNA: TGTGCCAGCTCACTCGGACAGCCTGGCGACACCGGGGAGCTGTTTTTT. Its translation is CASSLGQPGDTGELFF.

The chain joins TRBV6-5 to TRBJ2-5, with D unclear. V lost 7 bases, J lost 11 bases, and 14 bases lay in between. Germline V gene sequence: CDR1 MNHEY, CDR2 SVGAGI. The CDR3 covers 11 residues. The CDR3 DNA sequence: TGTGCCAGCACCCCCGACAATTCGCAGTACTTC. Its translation: CASTPDNSQYF.

The V and J genes are TRBV6-6 and TRBJ1-1; a possible D gene is TRBD1 (6 bases). V lost 8 bases and J lost 0, with 16 bases in between. This CDR3 contains 15 residues. Germline loops: CDR1 MNHNY, CDR2 SVGAGI (reference sequence). The CDR3 region has the DNA TGTGCCAGCGGCAAGCGCACAGGGATGAACACTGAAGCTTTCTTT. Translation gives CASGKRTGMNTEAFF.

This clone was detected a few times. The rearrangement joins TRBV7-9 to TRBJ1-2; TRBD1 is a possible D gene (6 bases). The CDR3 covers 11 residues. Germline assignment: CDR1 SEHNR and CDR2 FQNEAQ (reference sequence). V was shortened by 5 bases and J by 13 bases, with 14 bases between the two germline ends. The CDR3 is CASSQGRESTF. The CDR3 DNA reads as TGTGCCAGCAGCCAGGGGCGCGAGAGCACCTTC.

In this sample, this clone turned up a few times. This CDR3 is also generated by other DNA sequences in the sample. V and J are TRBV5-1 and TRBJ2-5; D is uncertain. Trimming left V 3 bases short and J 2 bases short, with 2 bases between. The CDR3 covers 11 residues. The germline V gene encodes CDR1 SGHRS and CDR2 YFSETQ. The CDR3 nucleotides read TGCGCCAGCAGCTCTCAAGAGACCCAGTACTTC. It translates to CASSSQETQYF.

The J gene is TRBJ2-3, the V gene TRBV7-9; the match to TRBD1 covers 8 bases. In germline, CDR1 is SEHNR, CDR2 FQNEAQ (reference sequence). The CDR3 loop spans 16 amino acids. V was clipped by 5 bases and J by 2 bases; unmatched bases: 9. The CDR3 spells CASSPTRGLYTDTQYF. CDR3 nucleotide sequence: TGTGCCAGCAGCCCAACCAGGGGGCTTTACACAGATACGCAGTATTTT.